This entry lists 26 T cell receptor beta chains sequenced from one sample in a study of technical replicates of blood from a handful of donors. TCRdb's table, derived via immunoSEQ multiplex PCR, lists solely in-frame clones and lacks some. The sample includes roughly 80,000 clones, just over 95% seen only once; the top ten take 0.3% to 0.45%. Sequenced input: T cells isolated from PBMCs. The receptors were sampled from a human donor in good health.

The rearrangement joins TRBV5-6 to TRBJ2-7, with D possibly matching TRBD2 (7 bases). CDR1 and CDR2 (germline): SGHDT, YYEEEE. CDR3 size: 16 residues. V was cut by 3 bases and J by 0 bases, with 16 bases left in between. Here the CDR3 reads CASSWGGKPFSYEQYF. The CDR3 bases are TGTGCCAGCAGCTGGGGGGGCAAACCGTTCTCCTACGAGCAGTACTTC.

The V call is TRBV30, the J call TRBJ2-1; 7 nucleotides agree with TRBD2. The trim removed 2 bases at V and 4 bases at J, leaving 2 bases unmatched. Germline-derived CDR1 and CDR2 are GTSNPN and SVGIG (reference sequence). The CDR3 is made up of 13 amino acids. CDR3 region: CAWSRAGYNEQFF. As DNA, the CDR3 is TGTGCCTGGAGTCGAGCGGGATACAATGAGCAGTTCTTC.

The gene calls are TRBV6-5 and TRBJ2-5, with D unresolved. Trimming cost V 0 bases and J 3 bases, with 8 bases left between them. CDR1 MNHEY and CDR2 SVGAGI come from the germline V gene. The CDR3 loop spans 14 amino acids. The CDR3 DNA sequence: TGTGCCAGCAGTTACTCGATTGAGGAAGAGACCCAGTACTTC. Encoded protein: CASSYSIEEETQYF.

V gene TRBV7-9 combines with J gene TRBJ1-4; perhaps TRBD1 as D (6 bases). V dropped 5 bases and J dropped 8 bases, with 12 bases sitting between them. The germline CDR1 and CDR2 sequences are SEHNR and FQNEAQ (reference sequence). The CDR3 contains 13 residues. Written as DNA, the CDR3 is TGTGCCAGCAGCCGGGGACAATTCGAAAAACTGTTTTTT. Encoded protein: CASSRGQFEKLFF.

In its sample, this clone was seen a few times. V usage is TRBV2 and J usage is TRBJ1-1; D call uncertain. The germline V gene encodes CDR1 SNHLY and CDR2 FYNNEI. The CDR3 has 15 residues. Trimming removed 7 bases at V and 8 bases at J, with 23 bases between. In DNA form, the CDR3 reads TGTGCCAGCATCAGATTTTCTGAGTCCGCTAGGGAAGCTTTCTTT. It encodes CASIRFSESAREAFF. The whole variable domain, remainder taken from reference TRBV2 and TRBJ1-1, is EPEVTQTPSHQVTQMGQEVILRCVPISNHLYFYWYRQILGQKVEFLVSFYNNEISEKSEIFDDQFSVERPDGSNFTLKIRSTKLEDSAMYFCASIRFSESAREAFFGQGTRLTVV.

This clone showed up just once. This chain joins TRBV11-2 and TRBJ2-5, with D hard to call. The V gene lost 2 bases and the J gene lost 2 bases, with 15 bases spanning the gap. Germline V lookup: CDR1 SGHAT, CDR2 FQNNGV. CDR3 size: 16 residues. The CDR3 region is CASSLTRIANQETQYF. The CDR3 DNA is TGTGCCAGCAGCTTAACTCGTATCGCAAATCAAGAGACCCAGTACTTC.

This rearrangement joins TRBV5-1 to TRBJ2-2; perhaps TRBD1 as D (5 bases). From germline, CDR1 is SGHRS and CDR2 YFSETQ. This CDR3 is 18 amino acids long. Trimming stripped 0 bases from V and 2 bases from J, with 17 bases between. CDR3 bases: TGCGCCAGCAGCTTGGATCTATCGCAAGGGGCAAACACCGGGGAGCTGTTTTTT. Its protein is CASSLDLSQGANTGELFF.

The V call is TRBV19, the J call TRBJ2-3, with a possible D match to TRBD1 (5 bases). Per germline, CDR1 LNHDA and CDR2 SQIVND (reference sequence). V lost 5 bases and J lost 4, with 10 bases in between. CDR3 length: 13 residues. CDR3 in DNA: TGTGCCAGTAGTTTGGGGCCGGCAGATACGCAGTATTTT. Translation gives CASSLGPADTQYF. The full variable domain, rest sourced from reference TRBV19 and TRBJ2-3, is DGGITQSPKYLFRKEGQNVTLSCEQNLNHDAMYWYRQDPGQGLRLIYYSQIVNDFQKGDIAEGYSVSREKKESFPLTVTSAQKNPTAFYLCASSLGPADTQYFGPGTRLTVL.

CDR3 sequence reads: CASSQGAGHYNEQFF. Here the CDR3 DNA reads TGCGCCAGCAGCCAAGGCGCTGGACACTACAATGAGCAGTTCTTC. The chain employs TRBV4-1 and TRBJ2-1; D is perhaps TRBD1 (5 bases). With 1 base removed from V and 3 bases from J, the gap between germline ends came to 10 bases. Germline lookup yields CDR1 MGHRA and CDR2 YSYEKL. This CDR3 has 15 residues.

The V gene is TRBV7-9, the J gene TRBJ1-2, with D perhaps TRBD1 (5 bases). Germline assignment: CDR1 SEHNR and CDR2 FQNEAQ (reference sequence). V lost 5 bases to trimming and J lost 4 bases, with 17 bases between them. This CDR3 has 15 residues. The CDR3 is CASSGHMRGGYGYTF. In nucleotides, the CDR3 is TGTGCCAGCAGCGGACATATGAGGGGAGGCTATGGCTACACCTTC.

The rearrangement links TRBV10-3 to TRBJ2-7; 14 bases line up with TRBD2. The J segment lost 3 bases and the V segment lost 10 bases, leaving 2 bases of the junction unmatched. The CDR3 loop spans 13 amino acids. Per the germline V gene, CDR1 is ENHRY and CDR2 is SYGVKD. This CDR3 reads CATGLAGVYEQYF. The CDR3 DNA reads TGTGCCACGGGACTAGCGGGAGTCTACGAGCAGTACTTC.

The V gene is TRBV7-7, the J gene TRBJ2-5; 9 positions match TRBD2. Germline V gives CDR1 SSHAT, CDR2 FNYEAQ (reference sequence). The CDR3 is 16 residues long. V shed 1 base, J shed 4 bases, and the junction held 7 bases outside the gene matches. Written as DNA, the CDR3 is TGTGCCAGCAGCTTAGATGTAGCGGGAGCGGCAGAGACCCAGTACTTC. Protein sequence: CASSLDVAGAAETQYF.

The chain employs TRBV6-5 and TRBJ2-3; TRBD2 agrees at 7 bases. The J segment lost 1 base and the V segment lost 6 bases, leaving 7 bases of the junction unmatched. The CDR3 consists of 15 residues. Germline V gene data show CDR1 as MNHEY and CDR2 as SVGAGI. The CDR3: CASRRGLAGTDTQYF. The CDR3 DNA reads TGTGCCAGCAGGAGGGGCCTAGCGGGCACAGATACGCAGTATTTT.

The chain has TRBV4-1 and TRBJ2-7; no firm D call. This CDR3 has 14 amino acids. Germline-derived CDR1 and CDR2 are MGHRA and YSYEKL. The ends were cut back, 0 bases at V and 7 bases at J, with 13 bases in the middle. This CDR3 reads CASSQDLGVVEQYF. The CDR3 DNA is TGCGCCAGCAGCCAAGATCTAGGAGTAGTTGAGCAGTACTTC.

The CDR3, as DNA: TGCGCCAGCAGCCCCGGGACATTGAACACTGAAGCTTTCTTT. Protein sequence: CASSPGTLNTEAFF. The rearrangement uses TRBV5-1 and TRBJ1-1; TRBD1 might be the D (6 bases). The CDR3 has 14 amino acids. The germline V gene has CDR1 SGHRS and CDR2 YFSETQ. The germline V and J ends were trimmed by 4 bases and 0 bases, with 10 bases remaining between them.

The chain uses TRBV5-4 and TRBJ1-2; no clear D gene. CDR1 and CDR2 (germline): SGHNT, YYREEE (reference sequence). CDR3 length: 12 amino acids. V was pared by 7 bases and J by 4 bases, with 11 bases between. CDR3 region: CASRRDLYGYTF. In nucleotides, the CDR3 is TGTGCCAGCCGCCGGGATCTCTATGGCTACACCTTC.

DNA of the CDR3: TGTGCCAGCAGCGGTAGCGGGAGTCCCTACAATGAGCAGTTCTTC. Translation gives CASSGSGSPYNEQFF. The V gene is TRBV9, the J gene TRBJ2-1, with TRBD2 matching over 9 bases. V dropped 3 bases and J dropped 2; count of bases not matched to a gene: 3. Germline loops: CDR1 SGDLS, CDR2 YYNGEE. The CDR3 runs to 15 residues.

V usage is TRBV6-5 and J usage is TRBJ1-3; D unclear. This CDR3 has 12 amino acids. The germline gives CDR1 MNHEY, CDR2 SVGAGI. V was clipped by 8 bases and J by 0 bases, with 5 bases between them. The CDR3 DNA sequence: TGTGCCAGCCGGTCCTCTGGAAACACCATATATTTT. Encoded protein: CASRSSGNTIYF.

V gene TRBV10-3 combines with J gene TRBJ2-5; 11 bases are shared with TRBD2. The CDR3 covers 15 residues. The J segment lost 4 bases and the V segment lost 4 bases, leaving 5 bases of the junction unmatched. Germline V gene sequence: CDR1 ENHRY, CDR2 SYGVKD. The CDR3 loop reads CAISVTSGSGETQYF. CDR3 bases: TGTGCCATCAGTGTAACTAGCGGGAGTGGAGAGACCCAGTACTTC.

The rearrangement links TRBV4-3 to TRBJ1-1; no clear D gene. Germline-derived CDR1 and CDR2 are LGHNA and YSLEER. This CDR3 spans 16 amino acids. V was clipped by 4 bases and J by 2 bases, with 17 bases between them. CDR3 region: CASSREATEENTEAFF. The CDR3 DNA reads TGCGCCAGCAGCCGCGAAGCCACAGAAGAAAACACTGAAGCTTTCTTT.

V usage is TRBV12-5 and J usage is TRBJ1-2; 10 positions agree with TRBD1. The CDR3 is 15 residues long. The germline V gene has CDR1 LGHNT and CDR2 FRNRAP. J lost 8 bases, V lost 6 bases, and 12 bases had no gene match. The CDR3 DNA follows: TGTGCTAGTGGCCGTAGACCGGGACAGGGGCGCGGCTACACCTTC. The encoded protein is CASGRRPGQGRGYTF. Using reference TRBV12-5 and TRBJ1-2 for the parts outside the CDR3, the full variable domain is DARVTQTPRHKVTEMGQEVTMRCQPILGHNTVFWYRQTMMQGLELLAYFRNRAPLDDSGMPKDRFSAEMPDATLATLKIQPSEPRDSAVYFCASGRRPGQGRGYTFGSGTRLTVV.

The chain is built from TRBV11-3 and TRBJ2-2; 9 bases agree with TRBD2. With V trimmed by 1 base and J by 3 bases, 12 bases remained unmatched. Germline assignment: CDR1 SGHNT and CDR2 YENEEA. The CDR3 has 19 residues. Written as DNA, the CDR3 is TGTGCCAGCAGCTTAGTATCCGGCGGGAGGGAAGTTTACACCGGGGAGCTGTTTTTT. Amino acids: CASSLVSGGREVYTGELFF.

A single count supports this clone. This chain joins TRBV11-2 and TRBJ2-7; 7 bases match TRBD1. Germline V gene data show CDR1 as SGHAT and CDR2 as FQNNGV. CDR3 size: 13 residues. Trimming cost V 5 bases and J 2 bases; bases outside gene matches: 3. The CDR3 region has the DNA TGTGCCAGCAGCCTCGACAGGGCCTACGAGCAGTACTTC. Amino acid sequence: CASSLDRAYEQYF.

The rearrangement joins TRBV15 to TRBJ1-4; 9 nucleotides match TRBD1. After removal of 1 base from V and 4 bases from J, the junction contained 13 bases not matched to a gene. CDR3 length: 19 amino acids. Germline V gene lookup returns CDR1 LNHNV and CDR2 YYDKDF (reference sequence). The DNA for the CDR3 is TGTGCCACCAGCAGAGGGCTAGAAGACAGGGGACAGGGTAATGAAAAACTGTTTTTT. The encoded protein is CATSRGLEDRGQGNEKLFF.

This sequence joins TRBV6-5 and TRBJ2-7; D not certain. The V gene lost 0 bases and the J gene lost 7 bases, with 10 bases spanning the gap. Germline V gene lookup returns CDR1 MNHEY and CDR2 SVGAGI. CDR3 size: 13 residues. The CDR3 reads CASSYSPPGEQYF. CDR3 nucleotides: TGTGCCAGCAGTTACTCTCCGCCCGGTGAGCAGTACTTC.

The chain recombines TRBV28 with TRBJ2-7; D uncertain. The CDR3 sequence is 11 residues long. Germline CDR1 MDHEN, CDR2 SYDVKM. The V end lost 5 bases, the J end lost 4 bases, and 6 bases lay between the germline ends. The CDR3 DNA follows: TGTGCCAGCAGTCACTTATACGAGCAGTACTTC. Translated, it gives CASSHLYEQYF.